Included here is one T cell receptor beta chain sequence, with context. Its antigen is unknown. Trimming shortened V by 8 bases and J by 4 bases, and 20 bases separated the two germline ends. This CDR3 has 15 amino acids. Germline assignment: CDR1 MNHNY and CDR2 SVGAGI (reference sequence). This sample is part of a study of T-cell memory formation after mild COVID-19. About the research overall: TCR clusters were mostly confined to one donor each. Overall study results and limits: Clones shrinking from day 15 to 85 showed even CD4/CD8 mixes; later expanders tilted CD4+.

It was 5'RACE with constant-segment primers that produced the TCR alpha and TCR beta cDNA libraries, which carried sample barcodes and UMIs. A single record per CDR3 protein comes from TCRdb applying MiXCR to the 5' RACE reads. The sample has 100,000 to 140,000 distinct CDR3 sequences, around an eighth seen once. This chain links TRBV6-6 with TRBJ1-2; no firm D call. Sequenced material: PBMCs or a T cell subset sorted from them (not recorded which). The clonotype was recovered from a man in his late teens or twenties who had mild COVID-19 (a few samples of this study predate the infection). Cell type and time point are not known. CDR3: CASEPRTSGPYGYTF. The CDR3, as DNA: TGTGCCAGCGAACCTAGGACCTCTGGGCCCTATGGCTACACCTTC.